The sequence of this TCR beta chain was determined in a study of blood T cell repertoires in COVID-19. The study drew participants aged about 18 to 90 years from some 25 US areas. CDR1 is SGDLS and CDR2 is YYNGEE in the germline V gene. CDR3 size: 20 residues. Trimming left V 0 bases short and J 0 bases short, with 21 bases between. Repertoires were generated with immunoSEQ multiplex PCR, while TCRdb's copy carries only in-frame clones and drops some. Of about 270,000 clones listed, around 89% are singletons. This receptor was taken from a woman under 30 who had recovered from COVID-19. Sequenced sample: PBMCs or T cells enriched from blood (not recorded which). The chain links TRBV9 to TRBJ2-2; tentative D call: TRBD1 (6 bases). The DNA for the CDR3 is TGTGCCAGCAGCGTAGCGGTAGGGACAACCGGATCCGCGAACACCGGGGAGCTGTTTTTT. Its protein is CASSVAVGTTGSANTGELFF.